This TCR beta chain emerged from a study of blood T cell repertoires in COVID-19. Overall study: COVID-19 samples, acute and convalescent, were from the United States, Italy and Spain. Sources were T cells, B-cell-depleted T cells, or PBMCs; the material itself was cDNA or gDNA.

Seattle patients were enrolled during active infection and followed longitudinally. Per the germline V gene, CDR1 is SGHRS and CDR2 is YFSETQ. The CDR3 runs to 19 residues. V was clipped by 2 bases and J by 4 bases; unmatched bases: 17. As processed by the authors: It was from reference gene primer amplification that nucleated cell counts were estimated. Assay used: immunoSEQ multiplex PCR; TCRdb lists only in-frame clones, some missing. V, J and clone size are those of that table, while D and trimming were read from the DNA. The sample shows approximately 320,000 clones, roughly 86% of them seen only once.

The receptor's source is a woman in her twenties or thirties with COVID-19, enrolled during active disease. Specimen: peripheral blood. V gene TRBV5-1 combines with J gene TRBJ2-3, with 9 bases that match TRBD2. DNA for the CDR3: TGCGCCAGCAGCTTTCGTCTCGCGGGGGGGCCCGGGGTGGCAGATACGCAGTATTTT. It encodes CASSFRLAGGPGVADTQYF.